The 19 T cell receptor beta chains presented below share a single source sample, sequenced in a study of CD8 T cells in ankylosing spondylitis. Points from the study as a whole: About eight highly homologous variants made up a TCR beta motif that seemed to typify ankylosing spondylitis blood.

TCRdb re-called the 5' RACE reads through MiXCR, storing one row per CDR3 protein. The sample yields approximately 550,000 distinct CDR3 sequences, 12% seen once. What these receptors recognize is not known. Sequencing was performed on blood, either unsorted or a sorted T cell fraction (not recorded which). The origin of the receptors is a male donor with ankylosing spondylitis.

Ten or more counts support this clonotype. This rearrangement joins TRBV5-1 to TRBJ2-1, with a tentative D call TRBD2 (6 bases). The CDR3 sequence is 13 residues long. Deletions cut 2 bases from V and 7 bases from J, with 10 bases between. Germline V gene sequence: CDR1 SGHRS, CDR2 YFSETQ. The CDR3: CASSFSRGNEQFF. CDR3 sequence (DNA): TGCGCCAGCAGCTTTAGCCGGGGGAATGAGCAGTTCTTC.

This sequence joins TRBV10-1 and TRBJ2-2; D is perhaps TRBD1 (6 bases). V was trimmed by 5 bases and J by 5 bases, leaving 12 bases between them. The germline V gene encodes CDR1 WNHNN and CDR2 SYGVQD (reference sequence). CDR3 length: 14 amino acids. The CDR3 DNA reads as TGCGCCAGCAGTCTAACCGGACAGACCGGGGAGCTGTTTTTT. Protein sequence: CASSLTGQTGELFF.

This chain links TRBV5-1 with TRBJ2-5; maybe TRBD2 (7 bases). The CDR3 is made up of 14 amino acids. With 6 bases removed from V and 3 bases from J, the gap between germline ends came to 15 bases. Germline CDR1 is SGHRS and CDR2 is YFSETQ. The CDR3, as DNA: TGCGCCAGCACCCCAGGCGGGGGCGAAGAGACCCAGTACTTC. This codes for CASTPGGGEETQYF.

This clonotype turned up a few times. V gene TRBV24-1 combines with J gene TRBJ2-2, with a possible D match to TRBD2 (5 bases). CDR1 and CDR2 (germline): KGHDR, SFDVKD. The CDR3 length is 19 residues. V shed 3 bases and J shed 6 bases, with 25 bases lying between them. The CDR3, as DNA: TGTGCCACCAGTGATAACCCCGATTTGTCTTGGGTTAGCGCCGGGGAGCTGTTTTTT. Its protein product is CATSDNPDLSWVSAGELFF.

This clonotype was counted only a few times. This sequence joins TRBV12-3 or TRBV12-4 and TRBJ1-5; D is unresolved. Trimming took 6 bases from V and 1 from J, leaving 7 bases between them. This CDR3 contains 13 residues. CDR3 in DNA: TGTGCCAGCAGGGGGAGCAGCAATCAGCCCCAGCATTTT. It is translated as CASRGSSNQPQHF.

This clonotype was counted ten times or more. J is TRBJ2-1 and V is TRBV5-1; 7 bases align to TRBD2. CDR1 and CDR2 (germline): SGHRS, YFSETQ. Trimming cost V 4 bases and J 0 bases; bases outside gene matches: 10. CDR3 size: 17 residues. The CDR3 nucleotides read TGCGCCAGCAGCCTAGGACTAGATCAGAGCTCCTACAATGAGCAGTTCTTC. It yields the protein CASSLGLDQSSYNEQFF.

This rearrangement joins TRBV12-3 or TRBV12-4 to TRBJ2-1; 9 bases align to TRBD1. The V gene end was trimmed by 3 bases and the J gene end by 7 bases; junction bases not matched to a gene: 16. The CDR3 is 18 residues long. CDR3: CASSFGGRGTGTRNEQFF. The CDR3 DNA sequence: TGTGCCAGCAGTTTTGGGGGCCGTGGGACAGGGACGAGGAATGAGCAGTTCTTC.

This clonotype turned up a few times. This chain connects TRBV24-1 to TRBJ2-3; 8 bases fit TRBD2. Per the germline V gene, CDR1 is KGHDR and CDR2 is SFDVKD. Unmatched junction bases numbered 7, after V lost 6 bases and J lost 0 bases. The CDR3 is made up of 16 amino acids. The CDR3 spells CATSRGGLLSTDTQYF. In DNA, the CDR3 is TGTGCCACCAGTCGGGGGGGCCTCCTTAGCACAGATACGCAGTATTTT.

The chain couples TRBV12-3 or TRBV12-4 to TRBJ2-1; possible D gene TRBD2, 6 bases. Trimming removed 3 bases at V and 9 bases at J, with 15 bases between. CDR3 length: 14 amino acids. CDR3 sequence: CASSFLRRASEQFF. In DNA form, the CDR3 reads TGTGCCAGCAGTTTCCTGCGGAGGGCCAGTGAGCAGTTCTTC.

This clonotype was seen only a few times. The genes are TRBV7-2 and TRBJ1-1; a possible D gene is TRBD1 (5 bases). With 5 bases removed from V and 5 bases from J, the gap between germline ends came to 18 bases. Germline V gene lookup returns CDR1 SGHTA and CDR2 FQGNSA. CDR3 length equals 15 residues. CDR3 DNA sequence: TGTGCCAGCAGCACTACAGGAGGGCGGAAGACTGAAGCTTTCTTT. Its protein is CASSTTGGRKTEAFF.

DNA of the CDR3: TGTGCCAGCAGTGAAGCACCAGGCAGGGACCAGCCCCAGCATTTT. Translated: CASSEAPGRDQPQHF. V gene TRBV6-1 combines with J gene TRBJ1-5, with D tentatively TRBD1 (5 bases). V dropped 0 bases and J dropped 7 bases, with 13 bases sitting between them. CDR1 and CDR2 (germline): MNHNS, SASEGT. The CDR3 sequence is 15 residues long.

This clonotype was detected many times. The chain has TRBV4-2 and TRBJ1-3; TRBD1 might be the D (5 bases). The CDR3 extends over 17 amino acids. V lost 3 bases and J lost 0, with 15 bases in between. CDR1 LGHNA and CDR2 YNFKEQ come from the germline V gene. CDR3 amino acids: CASSHVTLGASGNTIYF. Here the CDR3 DNA reads TGTGCCAGCAGCCACGTGACTCTTGGGGCCTCTGGAAACACCATATATTTT.

The chain joins TRBV27 to TRBJ2-1; 13 bases are a match to TRBD2. CDR1 MNHEY and CDR2 SMNVEV come from the germline V gene (reference sequence). This CDR3 is 15 amino acids long. J was trimmed by 9 bases and V by 5 bases; bases with no gene match: 7. The CDR3 DNA is TGTGCCAGCAGTCAAGGGACTAGCGGGAAGGGTGAGCAGTTCTTC. As protein: CASSQGTSGKGEQFF.

This chain links TRBV5-1 with TRBJ1-3; no clear D gene. Germline values: CDR1 SGHRS, CDR2 YFSETQ. The CDR3 totals 15 residues. Trimming cost V 1 base and J 0 bases, with 8 bases left between them. The CDR3 is CASSLFGDSGNTIYF. The DNA of the CDR3 is TGCGCCAGCAGCTTGTTTGGTGACTCTGGAAACACCATATATTTT.

This clonotype appeared many times. The V gene is TRBV6-1, the J gene TRBJ1-2; 8 nucleotides line up with TRBD1. From germline, CDR1 is MNHNS and CDR2 SASEGT. CDR3 size: 13 residues. The V gene end was trimmed by 5 bases and the J gene end by 3 bases; junction bases not matched to a gene: 2. The CDR3 DNA is TGTGCCAGCAGTAAGGACAGGGACTATGGCTACACCTTC. This encodes CASSKDRDYGYTF.

In its sample, this clonotype was seen a few times. This chain uses TRBV11-1 with TRBJ2-1; D is perhaps TRBD2 (6 bases). Germline V CDR1 and CDR2: SGHAT, FQDESV (reference sequence). The CDR3 has 15 residues. Trimming removed 3 bases at V and 4 bases at J, with 13 bases between. The CDR3 region has the DNA TGTGCCAGCAGCTTTTCGGGACTGAGTTACAATGAGCAGTTCTTC. This encodes CASSFSGLSYNEQFF.

V is TRBV6-1 and J is TRBJ2-7; perhaps TRBD1 as D (5 bases). CDR3 size: 15 residues. CDR1 and CDR2 from the germline V gene are MNHNS and SASEGT. The V and J ends lost 3 bases and 1 base respectively, with 13 bases between them. CDR3 in amino acids: CASSELSGRSYEQYV. DNA of the CDR3: TGTGCCAGCAGTGAGTTGTCAGGGCGATCCTACGAGCAGTACGTC.

The V call is TRBV11-2, the J call TRBJ2-7, with TRBD1 identical over 9 bases. Trimming removed 4 bases from V and 0 bases from J; junction bases left unmatched: 4. Germline V gives CDR1 SGHAT, CDR2 FQNNGV. The CDR3 is made up of 15 amino acids. CDR3 in amino acids: CASSYDRGASYEQYV. CDR3 nucleotide sequence: TGTGCCAGCAGCTACGACAGGGGGGCCTCCTACGAGCAGTACGTC.

This clonotype was seen a few times. The chain couples TRBV20-1 to TRBJ2-1, with a possible D match to TRBD1 (5 bases). The CDR3 length is 15 residues. Trimming removed 5 bases at V and 2 bases at J, with 16 bases between. Germline CDR1 is DFQATT and CDR2 is SNEGSKA (reference sequence). CDR3: CSAYSQGIPYNEQFF. Written as DNA, the CDR3 is TGCAGTGCTTATTCCCAGGGAATTCCCTACAATGAGCAGTTCTTC.